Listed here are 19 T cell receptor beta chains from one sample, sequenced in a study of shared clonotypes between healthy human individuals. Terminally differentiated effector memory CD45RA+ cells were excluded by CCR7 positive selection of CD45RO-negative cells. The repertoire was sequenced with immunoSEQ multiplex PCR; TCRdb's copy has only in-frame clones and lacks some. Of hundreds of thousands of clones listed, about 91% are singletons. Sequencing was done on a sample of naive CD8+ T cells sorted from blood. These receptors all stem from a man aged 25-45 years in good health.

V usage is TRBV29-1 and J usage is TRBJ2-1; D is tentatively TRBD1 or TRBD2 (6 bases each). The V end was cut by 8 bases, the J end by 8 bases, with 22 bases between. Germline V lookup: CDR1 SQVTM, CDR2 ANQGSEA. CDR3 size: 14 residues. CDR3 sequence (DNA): TGCAGCTCTGGAGGGGACACATCAAGTGATGAGCAGTTCTTC. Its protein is CSSGGDTSSDEQFF.

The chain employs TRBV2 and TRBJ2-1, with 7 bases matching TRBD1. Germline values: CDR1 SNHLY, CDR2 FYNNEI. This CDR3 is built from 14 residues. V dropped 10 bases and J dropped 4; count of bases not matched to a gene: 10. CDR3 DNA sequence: TGTGCCATCAGGGGGACACGTACTTACAATGAGCAGTTCTTC. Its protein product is CAIRGTRTYNEQFF. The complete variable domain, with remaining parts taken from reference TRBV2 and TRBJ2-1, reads EPEVTQTPSHQVTQMGQEVILRCVPISNHLYFYWYRQILGQKVEFLVSFYNNEISEKSEIFDDQFSVERPDGSNFTLKIRSTKLEDSAMYFCAIRGTRTYNEQFFGPGTRLTVL.

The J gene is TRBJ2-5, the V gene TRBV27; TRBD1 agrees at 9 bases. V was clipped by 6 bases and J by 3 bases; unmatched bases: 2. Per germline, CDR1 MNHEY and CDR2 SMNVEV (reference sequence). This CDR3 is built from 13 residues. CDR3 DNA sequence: TGTGCCAGCAGGGACAGGGGTGAAGAGACCCAGTACTTC. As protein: CASRDRGEETQYF.

The CDR3, as DNA: TGTGCCAGCAGTTCCTCCGGGACTAGCGCGCCAGATACGCAGTATTTT. Translation: CASSSSGTSAPDTQYF. The chain is built from TRBV27 and TRBJ2-3; 10 bases line up with TRBD2. Germline CDR1 and CDR2: MNHEY and SMNVEV (reference sequence). V dropped 4 bases and J dropped 4; count of bases not matched to a gene: 8. This CDR3 has 16 amino acids.

This CDR3 reads CASSPGLAGGTEQYF. In DNA, the CDR3 is TGTGCCAGCAGCCCAGGACTAGCGGGAGGCACCGAGCAGTACTTC. The chain recombines TRBV7-6 with TRBJ2-7; 14 nucleotides line up with TRBD2. The CDR3 sequence is 15 residues long. Germline CDR1 reads SGHVS; CDR2 reads FNYEAQ. With 5 bases clipped from V and 6 bases from J, the junction kept 6 bases outside the gene matches.

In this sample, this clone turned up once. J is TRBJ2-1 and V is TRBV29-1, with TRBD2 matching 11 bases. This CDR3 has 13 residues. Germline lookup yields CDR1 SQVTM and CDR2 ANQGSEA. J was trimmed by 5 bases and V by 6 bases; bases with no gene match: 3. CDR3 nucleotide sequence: TGCAGCGTGCCGGGACTAGCGGACAATGAGCAGTTCTTC. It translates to CSVPGLADNEQFF.

The CDR3 region has the DNA TGCGCCAGCAGCTCTGCAGGGGGCGTCGACTATGGCTACACCTTC. This gives the protein CASSSAGGVDYGYTF. V and J are TRBV5-1 and TRBJ1-2, with 8 positions matching TRBD1. This CDR3 is 15 amino acids long. Germline V gives CDR1 SGHRS, CDR2 YFSETQ. Germline trimming cut 3 bases from V and 3 bases from J; bases unmatched to any gene: 7.

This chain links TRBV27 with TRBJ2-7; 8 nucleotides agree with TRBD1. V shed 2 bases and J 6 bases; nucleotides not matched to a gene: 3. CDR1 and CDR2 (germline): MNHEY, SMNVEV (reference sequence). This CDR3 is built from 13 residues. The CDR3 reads CASSLAGGGEQYF. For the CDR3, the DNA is TGTGCCAGCAGTTTAGCAGGGGGCGGCGAGCAGTACTTC.

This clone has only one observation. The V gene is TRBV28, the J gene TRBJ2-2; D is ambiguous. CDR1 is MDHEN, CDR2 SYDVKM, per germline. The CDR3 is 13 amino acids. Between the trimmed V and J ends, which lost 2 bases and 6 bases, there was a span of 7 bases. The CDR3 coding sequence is TGTGCCAGCAGTTTAGGGTTTCCCGGGGAGCTGTTTTTT. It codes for CASSLGFPGELFF.

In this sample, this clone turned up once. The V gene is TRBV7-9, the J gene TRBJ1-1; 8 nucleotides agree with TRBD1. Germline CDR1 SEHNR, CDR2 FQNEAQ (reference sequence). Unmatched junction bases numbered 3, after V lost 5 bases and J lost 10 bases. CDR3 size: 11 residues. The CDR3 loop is CASSTDRVAFF. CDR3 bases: TGTGCCAGCAGCACGGACAGGGTAGCTTTCTTT.

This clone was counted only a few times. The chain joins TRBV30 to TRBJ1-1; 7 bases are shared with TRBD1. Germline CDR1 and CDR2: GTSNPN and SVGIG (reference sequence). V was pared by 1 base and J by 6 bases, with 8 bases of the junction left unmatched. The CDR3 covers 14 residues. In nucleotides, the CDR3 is TGTGCCTGGAGTGGTGAAGGGGGCCAGTCTGAAGCTTTCTTT. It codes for CAWSGEGGQSEAFF.

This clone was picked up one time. CDR3 bases: TGTGCCAGTAGTAGCCCGACTAGCGGGAGAGGAGTGTTCTACGAGCAGTACTTC. Protein sequence: CASSSPTSGRGVFYEQYF. The chain recombines TRBV19 with TRBJ2-7; 12 nucleotides line up with TRBD2. V trimming: 4 bases; J trimming: 3 bases; junction bases outside the gene matches: 13. CDR1 is LNHDA and CDR2 is SQIVND in the germline V gene (reference sequence). CDR3 length: 18 amino acids. The whole variable domain, remainder taken from reference TRBV19 and TRBJ2-7, is DGGITQSPKYLFRKEGQNVTLSCEQNLNHDAMYWYRQDPGQGLRLIYYSQIVNDFQKGDIAEGYSVSREKKESFPLTVTSAQKNPTAFYLCASSSPTSGRGVFYEQYFGPGTRLTVT.

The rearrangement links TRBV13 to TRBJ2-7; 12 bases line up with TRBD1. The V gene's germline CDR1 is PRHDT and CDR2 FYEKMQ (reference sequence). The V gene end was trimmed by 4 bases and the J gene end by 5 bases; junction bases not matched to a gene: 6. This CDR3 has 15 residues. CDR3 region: CASSWGQGASNEQYF. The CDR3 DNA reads TGTGCCAGCAGCTGGGGACAGGGGGCGTCCAACGAGCAGTACTTC. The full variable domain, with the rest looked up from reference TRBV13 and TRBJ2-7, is AAGVIQSPRHLIKEKRETATLKCYPIPRHDTVYWYQQGPGQDPQFLISFYEKMQSDKGSIPDRFSAQQFSDYHSELNMSSLELGDSALYFCASSWGQGASNEQYFGPGTRLTVT.

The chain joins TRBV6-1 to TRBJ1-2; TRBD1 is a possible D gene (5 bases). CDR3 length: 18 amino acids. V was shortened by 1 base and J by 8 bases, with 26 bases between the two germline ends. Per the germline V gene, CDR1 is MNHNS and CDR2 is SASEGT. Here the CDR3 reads CASSEEQVVTPIRKGYTF. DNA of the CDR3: TGTGCCAGCAGTGAAGAACAGGTAGTAACACCCATAAGGAAGGGCTACACCTTC.

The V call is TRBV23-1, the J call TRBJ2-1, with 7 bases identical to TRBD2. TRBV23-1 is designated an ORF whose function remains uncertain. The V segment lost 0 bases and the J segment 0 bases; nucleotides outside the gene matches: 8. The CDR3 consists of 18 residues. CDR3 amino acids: CASSQSREGPNSYNEQFF. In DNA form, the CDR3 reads TGCGCCAGCAGTCAATCGAGGGAGGGGCCCAACTCCTACAATGAGCAGTTCTTC.

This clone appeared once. This CDR3 reads CATSREGQGTTYEQYF. The CDR3, as DNA: TGTGCCACCAGCAGAGAGGGGCAGGGGACTACCTACGAGCAGTACTTC. The chain recombines TRBV15 with TRBJ2-7; D is possibly TRBD2 (7 bases). Trimming removed 0 bases from V and 2 bases from J, with 14 bases in between. This CDR3 spans 16 amino acids. Germline CDR1 LNHNV, CDR2 YYDKDF (reference sequence). Full variable domain (missing parts from reference TRBV15 and TRBJ2-7): DAMVIQNPRYQVTQFGKPVTLSCSQTLNHNVMYWYQQKSSQAPKLLFHYYDKDFNNEADTPDNFQSRRPNTSFCFLDIRSPGLGDTAMYLCATSREGQGTTYEQYFGPGTRLTVT.

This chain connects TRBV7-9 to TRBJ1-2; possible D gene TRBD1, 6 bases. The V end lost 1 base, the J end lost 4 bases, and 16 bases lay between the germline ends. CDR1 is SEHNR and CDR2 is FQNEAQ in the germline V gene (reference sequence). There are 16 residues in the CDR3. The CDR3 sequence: CASSLGTGANGYGYTF. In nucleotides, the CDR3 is TGTGCCAGCAGCTTAGGGACGGGGGCTAATGGCTATGGCTACACCTTC.

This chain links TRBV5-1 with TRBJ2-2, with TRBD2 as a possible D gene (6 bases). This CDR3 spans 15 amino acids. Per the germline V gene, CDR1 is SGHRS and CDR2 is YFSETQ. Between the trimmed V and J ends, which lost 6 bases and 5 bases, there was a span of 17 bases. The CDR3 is CASTNGGSGTGELFF. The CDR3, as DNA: TGCGCCAGCACCAATGGGGGGAGTGGAACCGGGGAGCTGTTTTTT.

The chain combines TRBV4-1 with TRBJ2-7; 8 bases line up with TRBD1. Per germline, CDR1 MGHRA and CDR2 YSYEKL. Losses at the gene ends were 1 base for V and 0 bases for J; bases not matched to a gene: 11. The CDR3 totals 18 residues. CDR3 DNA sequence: TGCGCCAGCAGCCAAGCCCCTTTTTCGACAGGGGCCTCCTACGAGCAGTACTTC. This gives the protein CASSQAPFSTGASYEQYF.